This T cell receptor (beta chain) came from a study of response to subunit inactivated influenza vaccine. V was shortened by 2 bases and J by 2 bases, with 10 bases between the two germline ends. This CDR3 is built from 15 residues. Germline V lookup: CDR1 MNHEY, CDR2 SMNVEV (reference sequence). The table lists this clonotype with a count of one. TCRdb ran MiXCR on the RT-PCR reads and lists one entry per CDR3 protein. The repertoire holds hundreds of thousands of distinct CDR3 sequences, with about 11% as singletons. The input for sequencing was PBMCs from blood, taken on the day of vaccination. This TCR came from a man in his fifties who received an inactivated influenza vaccine. The chain has TRBV27 and TRBJ2-1; tentatively, D is TRBD2 (5 bases). The CDR3 DNA reads TGTGCCAGCAGTTTAGTAGGGAGCGCCTACAATGAGCAGTTCTTC. The encoded protein is CASSLVGSAYNEQFF.